A selection of T cell receptor beta chains follows, all from one sample in a study of T-cell reconstitution after alpha-beta-depleted transplantation in children. TCRdb redid the calling of the PCR reads with MiXCR, one entry per CDR3 protein. The top ten clones hold about 9.5% of a sample with approximately 270,000 distinct CDR3 sequences, over 8% of them seen once. This specimen was PBMCs from the stem cell graft donor, taken from the stem cell graft. The receptors originated from a human donor who donated a stem cell graft to a child with SCID. Each CDR3 is given with its conserved first and last residue. A D gene is named only where the DNA matches it firmly. For some rows the clone size is stated as once, few or many, or as a class when expanded; others skip it.

few,TRBV12-3/TRBV12-4,TRBJ2-3,TRBD2,TGTGCCAGCAGCTCAAGCGGGGGGCTAGATACGCAGTATTTT,CASSSSGGLDTQYF
few,TRBV5-1,TRBJ1-1,NA,TGCGCCTCCCTCGGGGGAACTGAAGCTTTCTTT,CASLGGTEAFF
many,TRBV5-1,TRBJ2-1,TRBD1,TGCGCCAGCAGCTTGGAGGTGCAGGGGGCCTACAATGAGCAGTTCTTC,CASSLEVQGAYNEQFF
NA,TRBV7-8,TRBJ2-7,NA,TGTACCAGCAGCCCGAGAACCGGGACGGCCGACTACGAGCAGTACTTC,CTSSPRTGTADYEQYF
few,TRBV2,TRBJ2-7,NA,TGTGCCAGCAGTGACCCCAAGGACGTCTCCTACGAGCAGTACTTC,CASSDPKDVSYEQYF
NA,TRBV7-9,TRBJ1-2,TRBD1,TGTGCCAGCAGCTCCATAGGGACAGGATTCTATGGCTACACCTTC,CASSSIGTGFYGYTF
NA,TRBV14,TRBJ2-1,NA,TGTGCCAGCAGCACAACGACAGTCTTCACCAATGAGCAGTTCTTC,CASSTTTVFTNEQFF
NA,TRBV3-1,TRBJ1-3,TRBD1,TGTGCCAGCAGCCACCAACAGGGGGCTGGAAACACCATATATTTT,CASSHQQGAGNTIYF
many,TRBV12-3/TRBV12-4,TRBJ2-1,NA,TGTGCCAGCAGTTCCGTACTACCGAACTACAATGAGCAGTTCTTC,CASSSVLPNYNEQFF
few,TRBV24-1,TRBJ1-1,NA,TGTGCCACCAGTGACTCCGGGACGGACTTAGGAGCTTTCTTT,CATSDSGTDLGAFF
NA,TRBV20-1,TRBJ2-2,NA,TGCAGTGCTAGTAAGAACACCGGGGAGCTGTTTTTT,CSASKNTGELFF
few,TRBV5-1,TRBJ1-1,TRBD1,TGCGCCAGCAGCTTGTCAACAGGGGGAGGAACTGAAGCTTTCTTT,CASSLSTGGGTEAFF
NA,TRBV2,TRBJ2-7,NA,TGTGCCAGCAGTGAAGGGCCGGTGAAGCAGTACTTC,CASSEGPVKQYF
many,TRBV11-2,TRBJ2-7,NA,TGTGCCAGCAGCTTAGATCGGGCGGGGCCTTCGGGCGAGCAGTACTTC,CASSLDRAGPSGEQYF
few,TRBV11-2,TRBJ2-7,NA,TGTGCCAGCAAAGAAACGCTCTACGAGCAGTACTTC,CASKETLYEQYF
few,TRBV7-9,TRBJ2-7,NA,TGTGCCAGCAGCTCCTCGGACGATTTGGCCTACGAGCAGTACTTC,CASSSSDDLAYEQYF
NA,TRBV3-1,TRBJ2-1,NA,TGTGCCAGCAGCCAAGAGTTGGAGTTAAGGGCTAACAATGAGCAGTTCTTC,CASSQELELRANNEQFF
few,TRBV3-1,TRBJ2-7,NA,TGTGCCAGCAGCCAAGTTGACAGAGGCTACGAGCAGTACTTC,CASSQVDRGYEQYF
NA,TRBV7-9,TRBJ1-2,NA,TGTGCCAGCAGCTTAGAACAGTATGGCTACACCTTC,CASSLEQYGYTF
NA,TRBV24-1,TRBJ1-5,TRBD1,TGTGCCACCAGTGATGCAACAGGGGTTCAGCCCCAGCATTTT,CATSDATGVQPQHF
many,TRBV3-1,TRBJ2-3,NA,TGTGCCAGCAGCCAAGAACGAGATACGCAGTATTTT,CASSQERDTQYF
few,TRBV5-1,TRBJ1-1,NA,TGCGCCAGCAGCTTGGCCGCAGGGACGGGGACTGAAGCTTTCTTT,CASSLAAGTGTEAFF
NA,TRBV6-1,TRBJ2-5,NA,TGTGCCAGCAGTCGACCTAGCACGGCCAGCATCCAAGAGACCCAGTACTTC,CASSRPSTASIQETQYF
few,TRBV5-1,TRBJ2-1,NA,TGCGCCAGCAGCTTGGGTACAGGCGGATCCTACAATGAGCAGTTCTTC,CASSLGTGGSYNEQFF
NA,TRBV14,TRBJ2-2,TRBD1,TGTGCCAGCAGCCAGGCAGGGGGGAACACCGGGGAGCTGTTTTTT,CASSQAGGNTGELFF
many,TRBV18,TRBJ2-3,NA,TGTGCCAGCTCACCCCGGAGTGCCGATACGCAGTATTTT,CASSPRSADTQYF
few,TRBV10-3,TRBJ2-7,NA,TGTGCCAGCTTCTCCGGGGGCTCCTACGAGCAGTACTTC,CASFSGGSYEQYF
NA,TRBV7-2,TRBJ2-1,TRBD2,TGTGCCAGCAGCTTCCTCGGGGGAGCGGGGAGCGAGCAGTTCTTC,CASSFLGGAGSEQFF
few,TRBV27,TRBJ2-5,TRBD2,TGTGCCAGCAGACCTCAAGGAGCGGGGGGTGGTAAGACCCAGTACTTC,CASRPQGAGGGKTQYF
NA,TRBV5-6,TRBJ1-2,NA,TGTGCCAGCAGCTTTGAAAATGGCTACACCTTC,CASSFENGYTF
NA,TRBV12-3/TRBV12-4,TRBJ2-7,NA,TGTGCCAGCAGTTTAAGGCCGAGGGGAGCACTACGAGGGCAGTACTTC,CASSLRPRGALRGQYF
NA,TRBV5-1,TRBJ2-5,NA,TGCGCCAGCAGCTTGGCCGGTACAGGGCGGCAAGAGACCCAGTACTTC,CASSLAGTGRQETQYF
few,TRBV4-1,TRBJ2-3,NA,TGCGCCAGCAGCCAAGAGGGAACAGATACGCAGTATTTT,CASSQEGTDTQYF
NA,TRBV7-8,TRBJ2-3,NA,TGTGCCAGCAGCTTAGTCCCTCTAGCTTTTCGCACAGATACGCAGTATTTT,CASSLVPLAFRTDTQYF
NA,TRBV20-1,TRBJ1-5,TRBD1,TGCAGTGCTAGAGGGGGGACAGATAGCAATCAGCCCCAGCATTTT,CSARGGTDSNQPQHF
many,TRBV27,TRBJ1-2,NA,TGTGCCAGCAGTTTAGACGGGAGGAACTATGGCTACACCTTC,CASSLDGRNYGYTF
few,TRBV7-9,TRBJ2-4,NA,TGTGCCAGCAGCTCGAGGACACTTTTGCGCGAAAACATTCAGTACTTC,CASSSRTLLRENIQYF
many,TRBV12-3/TRBV12-4,TRBJ1-1,NA,TGTGCCAGCAGCCTAGGGGAGAACACTGAAGCTTTCTTT,CASSLGENTEAFF
few,TRBV20-1,TRBJ2-3,NA,TGCAGTGCTAGAGATCAGACGGGAAGCCCACGAGATACGCAGTATTTT,CSARDQTGSPRDTQYF
NA,TRBV5-1,TRBJ1-2,NA,TGCGCCAGCAGCGCCTCGGGACAAACCAACTATGGCTACACCTTC,CASSASGQTNYGYTF
few,TRBV6-2/TRBV6-3,TRBJ1-1,NA,TGTGCCAGCGTAAAAGGGGCCGGTTGGGCCCTGGCGGCTTTCTTT,CASVKGAGWALAAFF
many,TRBV4-1,TRBJ2-1,NA,TGCGCCAGCAGCCAAGTGTATTTGCCCAATGAGCAGTTCTTC,CASSQVYLPNEQFF
NA,TRBV12-3/TRBV12-4,TRBJ2-7,NA,TGTGCCAGCAGCCTAAACAGGGTGCGATCCTACGAGCAGTACTTC,CASSLNRVRSYEQYF
few,TRBV12-3/TRBV12-4,TRBJ2-7,NA,TGTGCCAGCAGTTCCCTAGCACTAACCTACGAGCAGTACTTC,CASSSLALTYEQYF
few,TRBV12-3/TRBV12-4,TRBJ1-2,NA,TGTGCCAGCAGTTTCACCGATCATCATGGCTACACCTTC,CASSFTDHHGYTF
NA,TRBV5-1,TRBJ2-1,NA,TGCGCCAGCAGCTCCGGATCAGCTACCTACAATGAGCAGTTCTTC,CASSSGSATYNEQFF
NA,TRBV29-1,TRBJ1-3,TRBD1,TGCAGCGTAAGGCAGGGGGCCAACACCATATATTTT,CSVRQGANTIYF
few,TRBV20-1,TRBJ2-1,TRBD2,TGCAGTGCCCCCGCGGCGGGGGAGGGCCGGGAGCAGTTCTTC,CSAPAAGEGREQFF
NA,TRBV27,TRBJ2-3,TRBD2,TGTGCCAGCAGTTTACATCGGGCGGGGGCAGATACGCAGTATTTT,CASSLHRAGADTQYF
NA,TRBV14,TRBJ2-2,NA,TGTGCCAGCAGCCTCCAAACTCCCAGGGTTCCGACCGGGGAGCTGTTTTTT,CASSLQTPRVPTGELFF
NA,TRBV27,TRBJ2-3,NA,TGTGCCAGCAGTCCGTTCCTGGGGGGCACAGATACGCAGTATTTT,CASSPFLGGTDTQYF
few,TRBV5-7,TRBJ1-5,NA,TGTGCCAGCAGCTTGGCGGACAGAAGCAATCAGCCCCAGCATTTT,CASSLADRSNQPQHF
few,TRBV24-1,TRBJ2-3,TRBD1,TGTGCCACCAGTGATACAGGGGGCGGAACAGATACGCAGTATTTT,CATSDTGGGTDTQYF
few,TRBV6-1,TRBJ2-1,TRBD1,TGTGCCAGCAGGGAGAGACAGGGGTCGAGTGAGCAGTTCTTC,CASRERQGSSEQFF
NA,TRBV16,TRBJ1-2,NA,TGTGCCAGCAGCCAATCGGGGCAGGCGATTAACTATGGCTACACCTTC,CASSQSGQAINYGYTF
NA,TRBV12-3/TRBV12-4,TRBJ1-2,TRBD1,TGTGCCAGCAATAGGGACAGGAGCTTCGGCGGCTACACCTTC,CASNRDRSFGGYTF
few,TRBV10-3,TRBJ2-3,NA,TGTGCCATCAGTGACAGAATACATCCTAGCACAGATACGCAGTATTTT,CAISDRIHPSTDTQYF
many,TRBV5-1,TRBJ2-7,NA,TGCGCCAGCAGCTTGGATCAGGCCGCATCCTACGAGCAGTACTTC,CASSLDQAASYEQYF
few,TRBV29-1,TRBJ1-1,TRBD1,TGCAGCGCCGGGGGCCTACAGGGGGCCCAGAACACTGAAGCTTTCTTT,CSAGGLQGAQNTEAFF
NA,TRBV6-1,TRBJ2-3,NA,TGTGCCAGCAGTCAACGACGGCAAACAGATACGCAGTATTTT,CASSQRRQTDTQYF